The next 30 T cell receptor beta chains were all read from a single sample in a study of blood T cell repertoires in COVID-19 (TCRdb year 2020). The library was obtained by the immunoSEQ multiplex PCR assay. What TCRdb holds here is the immuneACCESS table cut down to in-frame rearrangements. Part of the clones is not present; checked against another copy, under half of the missing clones reflect an unresolved V gene, and the others are unexplained. This sample comprises roughly 520,000 clones, around nine tenths of them detected only once. 1.5% to 2% of the sample is in the top ten clones. Sequences were obtained from PBMCs or T cells enriched from blood (not recorded which). The source is a woman in her forties who had recovered from COVID-19.

This clone has only one observation. The CDR3 DNA is TGTGCCAGCAGCTTAAGACAGGCGGGAGCCTCACCCCTCCACTTT. Translated, it gives CASSLRQAGASPLHF. V and J are TRBV7-2 and TRBJ1-6; D perhaps matches TRBD1 (6 bases). CDR1 is SGHTA, CDR2 FQGNSA, per germline. CDR3 length: 15 amino acids. V was clipped by 2 bases and J by 10 bases, with 15 bases between them.

This rearrangement joins TRBV6-5 to TRBJ1-1, with TRBD1 matching 10 bases. Germline CDR1 and CDR2: MNHEY and SVGAGI. J gave up 1 base and V 4 bases, and 0 bases lay outside the gene matches. The CDR3 runs to 14 residues. The CDR3 sequence: CASSWDRGNTEAFF. CDR3 coding DNA: TGTGCCAGCAGTTGGGACAGGGGGAACACTGAAGCTTTCTTT.

The genes are TRBV19 and TRBJ1-2; no firm D call. CDR3 length: 13 residues. The V gene lost 10 bases and the J gene lost 4 bases, with 16 bases spanning the gap. From germline, CDR1 is LNHDA and CDR2 SQIVND (reference sequence). The DNA of the CDR3 is TGTGCCACCTTTAAGGCATGGAGCTATGGCTACACCTTC. It codes for CATFKAWSYGYTF.

The DNA for the CDR3 is TGTGCCAGCAGCCTAGGACAGGGAGGACCCGGGGAGCTGTTTTTT. Translated, it gives CASSLGQGGPGELFF. The V call is TRBV11-3, the J call TRBJ2-2, with TRBD1 identical over 8 bases. The V gene end was trimmed by 5 bases and the J gene end by 6 bases; junction bases not matched to a gene: 8. The CDR3 has 15 residues. Germline loops: CDR1 SGHNT, CDR2 YENEEA.

The J gene is TRBJ1-2, the V gene TRBV7-2; 7 nucleotides align to TRBD1. Germline V gene data show CDR1 as SGHTA and CDR2 as FQGNSA. CDR3 size: 16 residues. The trim removed 5 bases at V and 0 bases at J, leaving 9 bases unmatched. The CDR3 protein is CASSPRTGTTNYGYTF. The CDR3 DNA sequence: TGTGCCAGCAGCCCACGGACAGGCACAACTAACTATGGCTACACCTTC. Drawing the rest from reference TRBV7-2 and TRBJ1-2, the complete variable domain is GAGVSQSPSNKVTEKGKDVELRCDPISGHTALYWYRQSLGQGLEFLIYFQGNSAPDKSGLPSDRFSAERTGGSVSTLTIQRTQQEDSAVYLCASSPRTGTTNYGYTFGSGTRLTVV.

The genes are TRBV20-1 and TRBJ1-2; 7 bases agree with TRBD1. Per germline, CDR1 DFQATT and CDR2 SNEGSKA (reference sequence). This CDR3 comprises 16 residues. V shed 3 bases and J 2 bases; nucleotides not matched to a gene: 12. Written as DNA, the CDR3 is TGCAGTGCTAGTCGTTCGGTACAGGGGTTAAACTATGGCTACACCTTC. As protein: CSASRSVQGLNYGYTF.

In DNA form, the CDR3 reads TGCAGCGCCACCGGGACTAGCCGGGAGACCCAGTACTTC. Protein product: CSATGTSRETQYF. This rearrangement joins TRBV29-1 to TRBJ2-5, with 9 nucleotides matching TRBD2. Trimming took 7 bases from V and 5 from J; bases not matched to a gene: 8. The CDR3 sequence is 13 residues long. Germline-derived CDR1 and CDR2 are SQVTM and ANQGSEA.

This clone has just one count. The V and J genes are TRBV11-2 and TRBJ1-5; no clear D gene. The V gene lost 5 bases and the J gene lost 4 bases, with 15 bases spanning the gap. The CDR3 spans 15 residues. Germline V lookup: CDR1 SGHAT, CDR2 FQNNGV. This chain's CDR3 is CASSLNTNSNQPQHF. In DNA, the CDR3 is TGTGCCAGCAGCCTCAACACCAACAGTAATCAGCCCCAGCATTTT.

The chain couples TRBV21-1 to TRBJ1-5; the D call of TRBD1 is as the table states it, not checked on the DNA. TRBV21-1 is a known pseudogene. CDR3 length equals 16 residues. CDR3: CASSPGGAGQGQPQHF. The CDR3 region has the DNA TGTGCCAGCAGCCCAGGGGGTGCGGGACAGGGTCAGCCCCAGCATTTT.

The J gene is TRBJ2-2, the V gene TRBV4-3; tentatively, D is TRBD1 (6 bases). Germline V gives CDR1 LGHNA, CDR2 YSLEER. CDR3 length: 16 amino acids. V gave up 4 bases and J gave up 5 bases, with 17 bases separating them. The CDR3 DNA follows: TGCGCCAGCAGCCCGGGCATACAGGGAGATACCGGGGAGCTGTTTTTT. Its protein product is CASSPGIQGDTGELFF.

The genes are TRBV25-1 and TRBJ2-3, with 10 bases that match TRBD2. The CDR3 sequence is 15 residues long. Germline lookup yields CDR1 MGHDK and CDR2 SYGVNS. V gave up 4 bases and J gave up 4 bases; unmatched junction bases: 5. CDR3 protein: CASSVSSGSPDTQYF. CDR3 DNA: TGTGCCAGCAGTGTATCTAGCGGGAGCCCAGATACGCAGTATTTT.

This chain connects TRBV7-8 to TRBJ1-5; TRBD1 is a possible D gene (6 bases). Deletions cut 4 bases from V and 4 bases from J, with 8 bases between. The CDR3 runs 13 residues. Germline CDR1 is SGHVS and CDR2 is FQNEAQ. The CDR3 is CASSSDRNQPQHF. CDR3 nucleotide sequence: TGTGCCAGCAGCTCAGACAGGAATCAGCCCCAGCATTTT. Full variable domain (remainder filled in from reference TRBV7-8 and TRBJ1-5): GAGVSQSPRYKVAKRGQDVALRCDPISGHVSLFWYQQALGQGPEFLTYFQNEAQLDKSGLPSDRFFAERPEGSVSTLKIQRTQQEDSAVYLCASSSDRNQPQHFGDGTRLSIL.

This chain links TRBV21-1 with TRBJ2-4; the D call TRBD1 from the table was never checked on the DNA. TRBV21-1 is a recognized pseudogene. This CDR3 is built from 16 residues. The CDR3 here is CASSTHNRVFQNIQYF. Here the CDR3 DNA reads TGTGCCAGCAGCACACATAACAGGGTTTTCCAAAACATTCAGTACTTC.

The chain has TRBV29-1 and TRBJ2-4; a possible D gene is TRBD1 (5 bases). V lost 6 bases and J 3 bases, leaving 15 bases between the germline ends. This CDR3 has 14 residues. Germline CDR1 reads SQVTM; CDR2 reads ANQGSEA. The CDR3 loop is CSVAGIADKNIQYF. Here the CDR3 DNA reads TGCAGCGTGGCAGGGATTGCGGACAAAAACATTCAGTACTTC.

V is TRBV24-1 and J is TRBJ2-5, with 10 bases fitting TRBD2. This CDR3 comprises 15 residues. Unmatched junction bases numbered 7, after V lost 4 bases and J lost 6 bases. Germline V gene sequence: CDR1 KGHDR, CDR2 SFDVKD. The CDR3 region has the DNA TGTGCCACCAGTGAGGAAGCGGGAGGGAGAAAGACCCAGTACTTC. Translating it yields CATSEEAGGRKTQYF.

This chain joins TRBV10-3 and TRBJ2-7; D is undetermined. V dropped 8 bases and J dropped 2 bases, with 13 bases sitting between them. This CDR3 comprises 13 residues. The germline V gene has CDR1 ENHRY and CDR2 SYGVKD. The chain's CDR3 is CAIGRVSTYEQYF. The CDR3 nucleotides read TGTGCCATCGGTCGAGTTTCTACCTACGAGCAGTACTTC.

This rearrangement joins TRBV9 to TRBJ1-1; 9 bases are shared with TRBD1. This CDR3 spans 15 amino acids. With 3 bases clipped from V and 6 bases from J, the junction kept 9 bases outside the gene matches. The germline gives CDR1 SGDLS, CDR2 YYNGEE. CDR3 protein: CASSASNRGRAEAFF. CDR3 nucleotides: TGTGCCAGCAGCGCCAGTAACAGGGGGCGTGCTGAAGCTTTCTTT.

This sequence joins TRBV9 and TRBJ1-2, with 10 bases that match TRBD1. This CDR3 region has 17 residues. Looked up from germline, CDR1 is SGDLS and CDR2 is YYNGEE. J was trimmed by 3 bases and V by 3 bases; bases with no gene match: 11. DNA for the CDR3: TGTGCCAGCAGCGGCCCGGGACAGGGGACGGAAGACTATGGCTACACCTTC. Translating gives CASSGPGQGTEDYGYTF.

V and J are TRBV19 and TRBJ2-2, with 11 bases aligning to TRBD1. This CDR3 contains 18 residues. Per germline, CDR1 LNHDA and CDR2 SQIVND (reference sequence). V lost 7 bases to trimming and J lost 2 bases; unmatched junction nucleotides: 12. The CDR3 coding sequence is TGTGCCAGTACCCACTCATACGGACAGGGGGCAAACACCGGGGAGCTGTTTTTT. Translation: CASTHSYGQGANTGELFF.

The rearrangement links TRBV4-3 to TRBJ2-2; 11 bases are shared with TRBD2. Losses at the gene ends were 4 bases for V and 3 bases for J; bases not matched to a gene: 1. The CDR3 runs to 15 residues. Germline lookup yields CDR1 LGHNA and CDR2 YSLEER. CDR3 DNA: TGCGCCAGCAGCCCACTAGCGGGAGACACCGGGGAGCTGTTTTTT. Its translation is CASSPLAGDTGELFF.

V and J are TRBV10-3 and TRBJ1-5; 8 nucleotides align to TRBD1. This CDR3 is 16 amino acids long. The germline CDR1 and CDR2 sequences are ENHRY and SYGVKD. V dropped 3 bases and J dropped 0; count of bases not matched to a gene: 4. The CDR3 DNA follows: TGTGCCATCAGTGATCAGGGGGCCGGTAGCAATCAGCCCCAGCATTTT. This translates into CAISDQGAGSNQPQHF.

This clone is a singleton in its sample. V and J are TRBV5-1 and TRBJ2-1; a weak D match, TRBD1 (5 bases). The CDR3 is 13 residues long. The V gene's germline CDR1 is SGHRS and CDR2 YFSETQ. Trimming shortened V by 6 bases and J by 4 bases, and 11 bases separated the two germline ends. In DNA, the CDR3 is TGCGCCAGCAAACAGGACGGGTACAATGAGCAGTTCTTC. Amino acids: CASKQDGYNEQFF.

The gene calls are TRBV2 and TRBJ2-3, with D possibly TRBD2 on 6 matching bases. Germline V lookup: CDR1 SNHLY, CDR2 FYNNEI. The CDR3 runs to 15 residues. V was cut by 7 bases and J by 3 bases, with 17 bases left in between. The CDR3 DNA sequence: TGTGCCAGCACAGAGGAACTAGCCATAACAGATACGCAGTATTTT. Translating gives CASTEELAITDTQYF.

The chain employs TRBV7-6 and TRBJ1-4; D is possibly TRBD1 (5 bases). V lost 6 bases and J 8 bases, leaving 22 bases between the germline ends. CDR3 length: 16 amino acids. Germline CDR1 SGHVS, CDR2 FNYEAQ. For the CDR3, the DNA is TGTGCCAGCAGTCCCTCCGGGGGTCACCCTCTAGAAAAACTGTTTTTT. Its translation is CASSPSGGHPLEKLFF.

The chain is built from TRBV7-6 and TRBJ1-5; D possibly corresponds to TRBD1 (6 bases). Trimming stripped 1 base from V and 5 bases from J, with 9 bases between. The CDR3 is made up of 14 amino acids. CDR1 is SGHVS, CDR2 FNYEAQ, per germline. CDR3 DNA sequence: TGTGCCAGCAGCTTAGTATCAGGGGATCAGCCCCAGCATTTT. It yields the protein CASSLVSGDQPQHF.

V and J are TRBV6-5 and TRBJ1-1; D unclear. Germline CDR1 reads MNHEY; CDR2 reads SVGAGI. V was pared by 6 bases and J by 7 bases, with 12 bases between. This CDR3 contains 12 residues. CDR3 bases: TGTGCCAGCAGCCCCGCCGCAGGTGAAGCTTTCTTT. This sequence encodes CASSPAAGEAFF.

The genes are TRBV7-8 and TRBJ1-3, with D unresolved. There are 12 residues in the CDR3. V dropped 2 bases and J dropped 8 bases, with 7 bases sitting between them. Looked up from germline, CDR1 is SGHVS and CDR2 is FQNEAQ. The DNA of the CDR3 is TGTGCCAGCAGCTTACAATCGGACACCATATATTTT. Translating gives CASSLQSDTIYF.

The chain joins TRBV11-3 to TRBJ2-2, with D possibly being TRBD2 (7 bases). Deletions cut 1 base from V and 4 bases from J, with 13 bases between. The CDR3 has 16 amino acids. Looked up from germline, CDR1 is SGHNT and CDR2 is YENEEA. CDR3 sequence: CASSLVGGASTGELFF. CDR3 sequence (DNA): TGTGCCAGCAGCTTAGTTGGGGGGGCGTCCACCGGGGAGCTGTTTTTT.

J is TRBJ1-2 and V is TRBV5-1, with D perhaps TRBD1 (5 bases). Germline loops: CDR1 SGHRS, CDR2 YFSETQ. The CDR3 has 15 amino acids. The V end lost 0 bases, the J end lost 2 bases, and 11 bases lay between the germline ends. The CDR3 sequence is CASSLGQSFNYGYTF. The CDR3 DNA follows: TGCGCCAGCAGCTTGGGACAGAGTTTCAACTATGGCTACACCTTC.

This clone was detected only once. The chain is built from TRBV7-2 and TRBJ2-3; 14 nucleotides line up with TRBD2. CDR3 length: 17 amino acids. CDR1 is SGHTA, CDR2 FQGNSA, per germline. The trim removed 5 bases at V and 6 bases at J, leaving 10 bases unmatched. CDR3: CASSPSTSGRARDTQYF. The CDR3 nucleotides read TGTGCCAGCAGCCCCTCGACTAGCGGGAGGGCCAGGGATACGCAGTATTTT.